A single sample gave rise to the 9 T cell receptor beta chains below, sequenced in a study of T cells in Graves' hyperthyroidism and ophthalmopathy. RNA transcripts were the template for amplifying TCR beta CDR3 regions. The HTBI primer set was used in a first-round RT-PCR of the TCR CDR3. TCRdb re-analysed the multiplex PCR reads in MiXCR, keeping a single row per CDR3 protein. The table shows 700,000 or so distinct CDR3 sequences, with about 15% occurring only once. The sequencing input was blood. These receptors came from a man younger than 35 with Graves' hyperthyroidism.

The rearrangement uses TRBV19 and TRBJ1-1; D is ambiguous. CDR3 size: 10 residues. Per the germline V gene, CDR1 is LNHDA and CDR2 is SQIVND (reference sequence). Trimming took off 10 bases at V and 1 base at J, with 4 bases between the two ends. CDR3 bases: TGTGCCACAGGGAACACTGAAGCTTTCTTT. Residues: CATGNTEAFF.

The J gene is TRBJ1-4, the V gene TRBV11-2, with 7 positions matching TRBD1. The trim removed 0 bases at V and 6 bases at J, leaving 4 bases unmatched. This CDR3 comprises 15 residues. From germline, CDR1 is SGHAT and CDR2 FQNNGV. The CDR3 nucleotides read TGTGCCAGCAGCTTAGAACAGGGGAGTCATGAAAAACTGTTTTTT. Translated, it gives CASSLEQGSHEKLFF.

V gene TRBV20-1 combines with J gene TRBJ2-7, with TRBD2 matching over 11 bases. Looked up from germline, CDR1 is DFQATT and CDR2 is SNEGSKA (reference sequence). The length of the CDR3 is 13 residues. V lost 3 bases, J lost 7 bases, and 5 bases stayed unmatched. CDR3 in amino acids: CSASGTSGVEQYF. CDR3 sequence (DNA): TGCAGTGCTAGCGGGACTAGCGGCGTGGAGCAGTACTTC.

This chain uses TRBV19 with TRBJ2-5; perhaps TRBD2 as D (5 bases). CDR3 size: 15 residues. Germline V gene data show CDR1 as LNHDA and CDR2 as SQIVND (reference sequence). V was pared by 9 bases and J by 3 bases, with 20 bases between. CDR3 bases: TGTGCCAGCCGATCATGGAGCGGAGGTGAAGAGACCCAGTACTTC. This translates into CASRSWSGGEETQYF.

This clonotype showed up just a few times. The chain employs TRBV18 and TRBJ1-3; 8 bases map to TRBD1. J lost 1 base, V lost 3 bases, and 2 bases had no gene match. CDR3 length: 15 residues. Germline CDR1 KGHSH, CDR2 LQKENI. CDR3 in amino acids: CASSPTGGSGNTIYF. CDR3 bases: TGTGCCAGCTCACCTACAGGGGGATCTGGAAACACCATATATTTT.

At least ten counts were recorded for this clonotype. The rearrangement uses TRBV12-3 or TRBV12-4 and TRBJ2-4; no firm D call. The CDR3 contains 13 residues. Between the trimmed V and J ends, which lost 6 bases and 7 bases, there was a span of 13 bases. As DNA, the CDR3 is TGTGCCAGCAGCCCCTACGGGTTGAACATTCAGTACTTC. Its protein is CASSPYGLNIQYF.

The genes are TRBV7-9 and TRBJ1-2; a possible D gene is TRBD1 (5 bases). Trimming pared 7 bases from V and 8 bases from J, leaving 17 bases between. The CDR3 is made up of 13 amino acids. Germline lookup yields CDR1 SEHNR and CDR2 FQNEAQ (reference sequence). The CDR3 DNA reads as TGTGCCAGCAATCCGTCAGGGACTGGCGGCTACACCTTC. Translation gives CASNPSGTGGYTF.

This clonotype was observed many times. V gene TRBV7-2 combines with J gene TRBJ2-3, with 9 bases identical to TRBD2. This CDR3 is 16 amino acids long. J was trimmed by 2 bases and V by 5 bases; bases with no gene match: 8. Germline V gene lookup returns CDR1 SGHTA and CDR2 FQGNSA. The chain's CDR3 is CASSLSGGRDTDTQYF. In nucleotides, the CDR3 is TGTGCCAGCAGCCTAAGCGGGGGGCGGGACACAGATACGCAGTATTTT.

The sample holds many counts of this clonotype. V gene TRBV15 combines with J gene TRBJ1-4, with D uncertain. The CDR3 consists of 12 residues. V was trimmed by 8 bases and J by 10 bases, leaving 14 bases between them. The germline CDR1 and CDR2 sequences are LNHNV and YYDKDF (reference sequence). The CDR3 is CATREIEGKLFF. In DNA form, the CDR3 reads TGTGCCACCCGTGAAATCGAAGGAAAACTGTTTTTT.